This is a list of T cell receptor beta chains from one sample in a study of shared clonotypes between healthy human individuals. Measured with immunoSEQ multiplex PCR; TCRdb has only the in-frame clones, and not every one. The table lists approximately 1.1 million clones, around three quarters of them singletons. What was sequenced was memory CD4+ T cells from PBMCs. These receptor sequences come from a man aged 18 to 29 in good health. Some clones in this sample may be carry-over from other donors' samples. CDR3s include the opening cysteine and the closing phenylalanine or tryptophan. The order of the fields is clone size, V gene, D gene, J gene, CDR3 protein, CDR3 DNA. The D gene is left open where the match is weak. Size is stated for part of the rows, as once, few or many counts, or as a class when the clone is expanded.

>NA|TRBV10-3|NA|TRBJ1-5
CAISDWGGGRGNQPQHF
TGTGCCATCAGTGATTGGGGAGGAGGAAGGGGCAATCAGCCCCAGCATTTT
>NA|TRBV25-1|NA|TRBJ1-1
CASSERTPRRAFF
TGTGCCAGCAGTGAACGCACCCCTCGGAGGGCTTTCTTT
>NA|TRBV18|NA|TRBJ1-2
CATSDSLYGYTF
TGTGCCACCTCGGACAGTCTCTATGGCTACACCTTC
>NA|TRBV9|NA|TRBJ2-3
CASSDEDTQYF
TGTGCCAGCAGCGACGAGGATACGCAGTATTTT
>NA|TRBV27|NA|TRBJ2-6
CASRAPGLRTSGANVLTF
TGTGCCAGCAGGGCCCCGGGACTCAGGACCTCTGGGGCCAACGTCCTGACTTTC
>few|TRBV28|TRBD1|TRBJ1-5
CASSPGTGYFYSNQPQHF
TGTGCCAGCAGTCCGGGGACAGGTTATTTTTATAGCAATCAGCCCCAGCATTTT
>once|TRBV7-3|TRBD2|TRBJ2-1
CASSFSPRGSYNEQFF
TGTGCCAGCAGCTTCTCCCCGCGCGGGAGCTACAATGAGCAGTTCTTC
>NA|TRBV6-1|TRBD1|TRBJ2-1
CASSEALGQGSNEQFF
TGTGCCAGCAGTGAAGCCCTGGGACAGGGGTCCAATGAGCAGTTCTTC
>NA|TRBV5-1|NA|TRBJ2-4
CASSYGQGGDIQYF
TGCGCCAGCAGTTATGGACAGGGAGGGGACATTCAGTACTTC
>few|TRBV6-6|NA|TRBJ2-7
CASRTGSVHEQYF
TGTGCCAGCAGAACAGGTTCTGTCCACGAGCAGTACTTC
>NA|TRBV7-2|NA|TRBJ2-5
CASSLATSQETQYF
TGTGCCAGCAGCTTAGCCACCAGTCAAGAGACCCAGTACTTC
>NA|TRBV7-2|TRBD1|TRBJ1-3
CASSLVVRGPGNTIYF
TGTGCCAGCAGCTTAGTCGTCAGGGGGCCTGGAAACACCATATATTTT
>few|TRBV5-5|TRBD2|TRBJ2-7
CASSSIGREGPTEQYF
TGTGCCAGCAGCTCAATTGGGCGGGAGGGACCCACCGAGCAGTACTTC
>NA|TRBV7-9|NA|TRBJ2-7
CASSFGPQQYF
TGTGCCAGCAGCTTCGGACCCCAGCAGTACTTC
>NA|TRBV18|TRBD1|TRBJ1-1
CASSSRGGAASFEAFF
TGTGCCAGCTCATCCAGGGGGGGGGCCGCGTCTTTTGAAGCTTTCTTT